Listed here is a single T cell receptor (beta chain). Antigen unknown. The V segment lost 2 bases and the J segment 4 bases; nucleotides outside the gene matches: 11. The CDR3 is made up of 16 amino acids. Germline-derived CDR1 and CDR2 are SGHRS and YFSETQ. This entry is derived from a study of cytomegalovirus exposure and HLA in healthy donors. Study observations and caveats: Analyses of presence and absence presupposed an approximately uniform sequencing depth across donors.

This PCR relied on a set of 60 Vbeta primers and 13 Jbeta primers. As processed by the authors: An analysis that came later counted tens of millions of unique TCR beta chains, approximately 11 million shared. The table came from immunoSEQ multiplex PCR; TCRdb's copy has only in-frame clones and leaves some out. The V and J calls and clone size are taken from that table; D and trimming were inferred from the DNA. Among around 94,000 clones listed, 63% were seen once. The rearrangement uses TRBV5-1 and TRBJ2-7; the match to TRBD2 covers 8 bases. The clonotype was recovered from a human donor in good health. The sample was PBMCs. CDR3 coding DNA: TGCGCCAGCAGCTTCGCGGGGGGCCGACGAGCTTACGAGCAGTACTTC. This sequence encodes CASSFAGGRRAYEQYF.